This TCR beta chain was obtained from a study of blood T cells in healthy people across ages. In the study overall: In model experiments, template switching was able to capture about one barcoded beta molecule for every two T cells that were present.

The ends were cut back, 4 bases at V and 0 bases at J, with 12 bases in the middle. Germline CDR1 and CDR2: MGHDK and SYGVNS. This CDR3 has 16 amino acids. The second PCR ran about 6 to 11 cycles with a sample-barcoded 5' primer and J-beta primers. TCRdb fed the 5' RACE reads into MiXCR, producing one record per CDR3 protein. The table includes approximately 790,000 distinct CDR3 sequences, less than 80% detected once. This clonotype appeared once. The sequenced sample consisted of blood. The TCR was taken from a young man in good health. V usage is TRBV25-1 and J usage is TRBJ2-2; D perhaps matches TRBD1 (6 bases). The CDR3 nucleotides are TGTGCCAGCAGTGGGCCGACAGGAGCGAACACCGGGGAGCTGTTTTTT. Amino acid sequence: CASSGPTGANTGELFF.